These 14 T cell receptor beta chains share one sample of origin, sequenced in a study of blood T cells in healthy people across ages (dated by TCRdb to between 2015 and 2016). Library preparation was by 5' RACE. For sequencing, an Illumina HiSeq 2500 was employed. The second PCR ran for roughly 6 to 11 cycles and used a J-beta primer mix along with a sample-barcoded 5' primer. The raw public data were reprocessed by TCRdb itself: fastp quality trimming at Q25, MiXCR clonotype calling, in-frame beta chains only. Rows with one shared CDR3 protein collapse into an entry with the most common genes and DNA. This sample gives around 1.5 million distinct CDR3 sequences in total; around 42% of them show up just once. The ten top clones hold less than 8% of the sample. The sequenced sample was blood. The receptor set was obtained from a woman between 18 and 29 years old in good health.

As DNA, the CDR3 is TGCGCCAGCAGCTCGGGACTGCCAGATACGCAGTATTTT. Its protein is CASSSGLPDTQYF. The chain links TRBV5-1 to TRBJ2-3, with D tentatively TRBD2 (6 bases). CDR1 is SGHRS and CDR2 is YFSETQ in the germline V gene. The CDR3 contains 13 residues. V lost 3 bases, J lost 4 bases, and 9 bases lay in between.

This clonotype was seen more than once but under ten times. The chain uses TRBV9 and TRBJ1-1; D gene ambiguous. Trimming took 7 bases from V and 0 from J, leaving 25 bases between them. CDR1 is SGDLS and CDR2 is YYNGEE in the germline V gene. This CDR3 is built from 18 residues. The CDR3 nucleotides are TGTGCCAGCGCATCCATCCTCCCGGGCGGGTTTATGAACACTGAAGCTTTCTTT. It yields the protein CASASILPGGFMNTEAFF. Variable domain in full (rest from reference TRBV9 and TRBJ1-1): DSGVTQTPKHLITATGQRVTLRCSPRSGDLSVYWYQQSLDQGLQFLIQYYNGEERAKGNILERFSAQQFPDLHSELNLSSLELGDSALYFCASASILPGGFMNTEAFFGQGTRLTVV.

Concerning this clonotype itself: One base away lies a much larger clone, so this may be a sequencing read error. The V gene is TRBV10-3, the J gene TRBJ2-5; 14 bases agree with TRBD2. CDR1 and CDR2 from the germline V gene are ENHRY and SYGVKD. The CDR3 length is 16 residues. Trimming removed 3 bases from V and 2 bases from J; junction bases left unmatched: 2. The CDR3 sequence: CAISDGLAGGQETQYF. The CDR3 DNA sequence: TGTGCCATCAGTGACGGACTAGCGGGAGGACAAGAGACCCAGTACTTC.

This chain connects TRBV5-1 to TRBJ1-1, with TRBD1 as a possible D gene (6 bases). V dropped 3 bases and J dropped 0 bases, with 15 bases sitting between them. There are 16 residues in the CDR3. Looked up from germline, CDR1 is SGHRS and CDR2 is YFSETQ. DNA for the CDR3: TGCGCCAGCAGCTCGAACCCCGGACAGATGAACACTGAAGCTTTCTTT. This sequence encodes CASSSNPGQMNTEAFF.

This clonotype showed up just a few times. The chain employs TRBV12-3 or TRBV12-4 and TRBJ2-7, with 12 bases aligning to TRBD1. V dropped 4 bases and J dropped 4; count of bases not matched to a gene: 8. The CDR3 length is 16 residues. CDR3: CASSSRPGQGAYEQYF. The CDR3 DNA reads as TGTGCCAGCAGTTCCCGACCGGGACAGGGGGCATACGAGCAGTACTTC.

The chain has TRBV7-2 and TRBJ2-3; 11 bases are shared with TRBD2. The germline V gene has CDR1 SGHTA and CDR2 FQGNSA. V lost 1 base and J lost 6; bases outside the gene matches: 6. This CDR3 has 16 residues. The CDR3 reads CASSLVSGGAWDTQYF. CDR3 bases: TGTGCCAGCAGCTTAGTTAGCGGGGGGGCCTGGGATACGCAGTATTTT.

This clonotype has more than one count but fewer than ten. V usage is TRBV30 and J usage is TRBJ1-2, with D hard to call. The germline V gene encodes CDR1 GTSNPN and CDR2 SVGIG (reference sequence). The V end was cut by 0 bases, the J end by 2 bases, with 10 bases between. The CDR3 runs 14 residues. The CDR3 nucleotides are TGTGCCTGGAGTGTAGGGCTCCTCAACTATGGCTACACCTTC. Translation: CAWSVGLLNYGYTF.

The CDR3 DNA reads TGCAGTGCTCTACCTCCGGGACACCTCTACAATGAGCAGTACTTC. This codes for CSALPPGHLYNEQYF. The chain is built from TRBV20-1 and TRBJ2-1, with D perhaps TRBD1 (6 bases). Matching the DNA end better, TRBJ2-7 makes the J call doubtful. This CDR3 contains 15 residues. CDR1 is DFQATT, CDR2 SNEGSKA, per germline (reference sequence).

As for this clonotype: The junction and the germline gene differ at one end; a read error may be behind it. J is TRBJ2-3 and V is TRBV7-2; 7 nucleotides agree with TRBD2. CDR3 length: 15 amino acids. Germline-derived CDR1 and CDR2 are SGHTA and FQGNSA. DNA for the CDR3: TGTGCCAGCAGCCTAAGCGGGACCCGCACAGCTACGCAGTATTTT. This gives the protein CASSLSGTRTATQYF.

The chain combines TRBV3-1 with TRBJ2-5; 15 bases fit TRBD2. The germline gives CDR1 LGHDT, CDR2 YNNKEL (reference sequence). Trimming at V came to 4 bases and at J to 5 bases, leaving 8 bases not matched to a gene. CDR3 length: 17 residues. Here the CDR3 reads CASSLRTSGGAKETQYF. In DNA form, the CDR3 reads TGTGCCAGCAGCCTGCGGACTAGCGGGGGGGCAAAGGAGACCCAGTACTTC.

This chain uses TRBV10-3 with TRBJ2-3; D is possibly TRBD1 (7 bases). Germline-derived CDR1 and CDR2 are ENHRY and SYGVKD. Trimming pared 10 bases from V and 2 bases from J, leaving 13 bases between. The length of the CDR3 is 13 residues. CDR3: CANQGDFTDTQYF. The CDR3, as DNA: TGTGCCAACCAGGGGGACTTCACAGATACGCAGTATTTT.

The rearrangement uses TRBV2 and TRBJ1-6, with a possible D match to TRBD1 (5 bases). CDR3 length equals 14 residues. CDR1 and CDR2 (germline): SNHLY, FYNNEI. Trimming removed 6 bases from V and 8 bases from J, with 14 bases in between. CDR3 region: CASSGAPRDSPLHF. CDR3 nucleotide sequence: TGTGCCAGCAGCGGGGCCCCAAGGGATTCACCCCTCCACTTT.

This chain links TRBV20-1 with TRBJ2-6; 13 bases are shared with TRBD2. Trimming removed 3 bases from V and 0 bases from J; junction bases left unmatched: 11. The CDR3 is 20 residues long. The germline gives CDR1 DFQATT, CDR2 SNEGSKA (reference sequence). The CDR3 here is CSARGGPTSGGPSGANVLTF. CDR3 in DNA: TGCAGTGCTAGGGGGGGCCCGACTAGCGGGGGGCCCTCTGGGGCCAACGTCCTGACTTTC.

The CDR3 is CASSPQAGSYNEQFF. CDR3 nucleotides: TGTGCCAGCAGCCCCCAAGCGGGATCCTACAATGAGCAGTTCTTC. The chain has TRBV7-2 and TRBJ2-1; 7 bases align to TRBD2. CDR3 length: 15 residues. V lost 5 bases, J lost 1 base, and 5 bases stayed unmatched. Per germline, CDR1 SGHTA and CDR2 FQGNSA.